Shown below are 14 T cell receptor beta chains from a single sample sequenced in a study of siplizumab effects on memory and regulatory T cells. Only in-frame clones appear in the TCRdb table, and some are missing; sequencing was by immunoSEQ multiplex PCR. Of 99,000 or so clones in the sample, roughly 91% were seen once. The specimen was CD4+ T cells sorted from blood. The receptors stem from a human donor in good health.

The V gene is TRBV5-1, the J gene TRBJ1-1; 7 bases agree with TRBD1. Germline-derived CDR1 and CDR2 are SGHRS and YFSETQ. Germline trimming cut 2 bases from V and 0 bases from J; bases unmatched to any gene: 1. CDR3 length: 14 amino acids. The CDR3 DNA follows: TGCGCCAGCAGCTTCGGGACAGTGAACACTGAAGCTTTCTTT. Its translation: CASSFGTVNTEAFF.

V gene TRBV5-6 combines with J gene TRBJ1-6; D gene uncertain. The CDR3 is made up of 12 amino acids. CDR1 is SGHDT, CDR2 YYEEEE, per germline. V was clipped by 4 bases and J by 6 bases, with 5 bases between them. The CDR3 here is CASSLSNSPLHF. The CDR3, as DNA: TGTGCCAGCAGCCTTTCTAATTCACCCCTCCACTTT.

The chain combines TRBV7-6 with TRBJ2-3; unclear D gene. Deletions cut 0 bases from V and 3 bases from J, with 4 bases between. The CDR3 covers 13 residues. In germline, CDR1 is SGHVS, CDR2 FNYEAQ. The CDR3 loop is CASSLARTDTQYF. CDR3 DNA sequence: TGTGCCAGCAGCTTAGCGAGGACAGATACGCAGTATTTT.

CDR3 bases: TGTGCCAGTAGTATAGATAGGGTCACCGGGGAGCTGTTTTTT. Amino acid sequence: CASSIDRVTGELFF. The J gene is TRBJ2-2, the V gene TRBV19; D ambiguous. Germline CDR1 LNHDA, CDR2 SQIVND (reference sequence). Trimming shortened V by 0 bases and J by 4 bases, and 6 bases separated the two germline ends. The CDR3 sequence is 14 residues long.

The rearrangement uses TRBV11-2 and TRBJ1-2; 10 positions match TRBD1. Germline loops: CDR1 SGHAT, CDR2 FQNNGV. Germline trimming cut 5 bases from V and 6 bases from J; bases unmatched to any gene: 6. This CDR3 is 14 amino acids long. The CDR3 DNA sequence: TGTGCCAGCAGCACTGACAGGGGGCGGGATGGCTACACCTTC. This encodes CASSTDRGRDGYTF.

This clone was observed once. This chain links TRBV28 with TRBJ2-3; no firm D call. CDR3 size: 12 residues. The germline V gene has CDR1 MDHEN and CDR2 SYDVKM. Between the trimmed V and J ends, which lost 3 bases and 3 bases, there was a span of 4 bases. The chain's CDR3 is CASSFTTDTQYF. In DNA form, the CDR3 reads TGTGCCAGCAGTTTCACAACAGATACGCAGTATTTT.

The chain joins TRBV7-2 to TRBJ1-1; 7 bases fit TRBD1. The germline gives CDR1 SGHTA, CDR2 FQGNSA. The CDR3 loop spans 13 amino acids. V shed 6 bases and J 5 bases; nucleotides not matched to a gene: 6. The CDR3 sequence is CASRSTGVTEAFF. CDR3 nucleotide sequence: TGTGCCAGCAGGTCAACAGGGGTTACTGAAGCTTTCTTT.

This chain connects TRBV6-1 to TRBJ1-1, with 7 bases aligning to TRBD1. Germline lookup yields CDR1 MNHNS and CDR2 SASEGT. The CDR3 spans 13 residues. With 6 bases clipped from V and 1 base from J, the junction kept 2 bases outside the gene matches. In nucleotides, the CDR3 is TGTGCCAGCAGGGGACAGACGAACACTGAAGCTTTCTTT. Its translation is CASRGQTNTEAFF.

The CDR3 sequence: CASSHGTENYGYTF. CDR3 DNA sequence: TGTGCCAGCAGCCACGGGACCGAAAACTATGGCTACACCTTC. J is TRBJ1-2 and V is TRBV7-2, with TRBD1 as a possible D gene (5 bases). The length of the CDR3 is 14 residues. The germline V gene encodes CDR1 SGHTA and CDR2 FQGNSA. V lost 5 bases, J lost 2 bases, and 12 bases lay in between.

The table lists this clone with a few counts. The chain links TRBV30 to TRBJ2-5; 9 bases fit TRBD2. Per germline, CDR1 GTSNPN and CDR2 SVGIG (reference sequence). CDR3 length: 15 residues. Unmatched junction bases numbered 15, after V lost 7 bases and J lost 6 bases. Here the CDR3 reads CALGGRRGGAKTQYF. Written as DNA, the CDR3 is TGTGCCTTGGGCGGACGGCGGGGGGGCGCAAAGACCCAGTACTTC.

The sample holds one count of this clone. J is TRBJ2-5 and V is TRBV2, with a weak D call TRBD2 (6 bases). Per germline, CDR1 SNHLY and CDR2 FYNNEI. CDR3 length: 13 amino acids. Between the trimmed V and J ends, which lost 4 bases and 3 bases, there was a span of 9 bases. The CDR3 sequence is CASSGWREETQYF. The CDR3 DNA sequence: TGTGCCAGCAGTGGGTGGAGGGAAGAGACCCAGTACTTC.

The gene calls are TRBV19 and TRBJ1-5; D remains unclear. Germline values: CDR1 LNHDA, CDR2 SQIVND (reference sequence). Trimming shortened V by 0 bases and J by 7 bases, and 7 bases separated the two germline ends. The CDR3 is made up of 13 amino acids. The CDR3 nucleotides are TGTGCCAGTAGTATAGATCCACGCCAGCCCCAGCATTTT. Protein product: CASSIDPRQPQHF.

The chain is built from TRBV20-1 and TRBJ2-3; 7 positions match TRBD2. The ends lost 2 bases at V and 11 bases at J; junction bases unmatched: 4. CDR1 and CDR2 from the germline V gene are DFQATT and SNEGSKA (reference sequence). The length of the CDR3 is 11 residues. The CDR3 reads CSARIAGGQYF. The CDR3 coding sequence is TGCAGTGCTAGAATAGCGGGCGGGCAGTATTTT.

This sequence joins TRBV2 and TRBJ2-7; a possible D gene is TRBD1 (6 bases). V was trimmed by 10 bases and J by 0 bases, leaving 13 bases between them. Per germline, CDR1 SNHLY and CDR2 FYNNEI. The CDR3 has 13 amino acids. The DNA for the CDR3 is TGTGCCATAAACCGGGACACCTCCTACGAGCAGTACTTC. Translated: CAINRDTSYEQYF. Variable domain in full (rest from reference TRBV2 and TRBJ2-7): EPEVTQTPSHQVTQMGQEVILRCVPISNHLYFYWYRQILGQKVEFLVSFYNNEISEKSEIFDDQFSVERPDGSNFTLKIRSTKLEDSAMYFCAINRDTSYEQYFGPGTRLTVT.